Listed here are 28 T cell receptor beta chains from one sample, sequenced in a study of regulatory T cells in long-lasting Graves disease. HTBI primers from iRepertoire and Arm-PCR of CDR3 regions yielded the TCR beta libraries. Each CDR3 protein gets one entry after TCRdb re-called the multiplex PCR reads with MiXCR. Of about 420,000 distinct CDR3 sequences in the sample, over 15% were seen once. Time point noted: newly diagnosed GD, antithyroid drugs for less than 3 months. PBMC RNA was the source of the TCR library. This same sample was also part of a study on T cells in Graves' hyperthyroidism and ophthalmopathy.

Sequencing used peripheral blood mononuclear cells (PBMCs), obtained at new diagnosis, from a patient treated with antithyroid drugs. The origin of the receptors is a woman between 18 and 29 years old with Graves disease.

This clonotype was recorded at least ten times. The rearrangement uses TRBV30 and TRBJ2-1; TRBD2 is a possible D gene (6 bases). There are 12 residues in the CDR3. Per the germline V gene, CDR1 is GTSNPN and CDR2 is SVGIG (reference sequence). V was shortened by 5 bases and J by 4 bases, with 9 bases between the two germline ends. CDR3 sequence (DNA): TGTGCCTGGCAAGGGACTTACAATGAGCAGTTCTTC. Translation: CAWQGTYNEQFF. The full variable domain, with the rest looked up from reference TRBV30 and TRBJ2-1, is SQTIHQWPATLVQPVGSPLSLECTVEGTSNPNLYWYRQAAGRGLQLLFYSVGIGQISSEVPQNLSASRPQDRQFILSSKKLLLSDSGFYLCAWQGTYNEQFFGPGTRLTVL.

The chain uses TRBV28 and TRBJ2-7; 7 bases match TRBD1. Losses at the gene ends were 6 bases for V and 9 bases for J; bases not matched to a gene: 17. This CDR3 region has 15 residues. CDR1 is MDHEN, CDR2 SYDVKM, per germline. The CDR3 DNA reads TGTGCCAGCAGCCAGACAGGGTTCGCGTCTCGCGGGCAGTACTTC. Its translation is CASSQTGFASRGQYF.

This clonotype was counted at least ten times. The rearrangement uses TRBV13 and TRBJ2-2, with D possibly being TRBD1 (6 bases). The germline V and J ends were trimmed by 5 bases and 6 bases, with 10 bases remaining between them. In germline, CDR1 is PRHDT, CDR2 FYEKMQ (reference sequence). This CDR3 is 13 amino acids long. The CDR3, as DNA: TGTGCCAGCAGCGGCCGGACAGCCGGGGAGCTGTTTTTT. Protein sequence: CASSGRTAGELFF.

Comments on this clonotype: A much larger clone is a single base away; this may be a read error. This rearrangement joins TRBV7-2 to TRBJ1-5; D is possibly TRBD1 (5 bases). The CDR3 loop spans 14 amino acids. Germline CDR1 and CDR2: SGHTA and FQGNSA. The CDR3 sequence is CASSLGDPNQPRHF. The CDR3 DNA sequence: TGTGCCAGCAGCTTAGGGGACCCTAATCAGCCCCGGCATTTT.

This clonotype was detected only a few times. The rearrangement uses TRBV5-1 and TRBJ2-1; TRBD2 matches 12 bases. Germline trimming cut 0 bases from V and 9 bases from J; bases unmatched to any gene: 4. The germline V gene has CDR1 SGHRS and CDR2 YFSETQ. The CDR3 runs to 15 residues. The CDR3 bases are TGCGCCAGCAGCTTGGGACTAGCGGGAGTAATTGAGCAGTTCTTC. It is translated as CASSLGLAGVIEQFF.

This clonotype was recorded at least ten times. This sequence joins TRBV28 and TRBJ2-3; the D is unclear. The end of the DNA is better explained by TRBJ2-5, so the J call may be wrong. CDR3 length: 13 residues. Per germline, CDR1 MDHEN and CDR2 SYDVKM. CDR3 in DNA: TGTGCCAGCAGTTTAATGGGGATTGGGACCCAGTACTTC. It yields the protein CASSLMGIGTQYF.

This clonotype showed up many times. This rearrangement joins TRBV20-1 to TRBJ2-3; D is unresolved. The CDR3 is 8 amino acids. CDR1 and CDR2 (germline): DFQATT, SNEGSKA (reference sequence). With 6 bases removed from V and 5 bases from J, the gap between germline ends came to 0 bases. CDR3 nucleotides: TGCAGTGCAGATACGCAGTATTTT. Protein: CSADTQYF.

The chain links TRBV6-1 to TRBJ1-4; tentatively, D is TRBD1 (5 bases). In germline, CDR1 is MNHNS, CDR2 SASEGT. Trimming left V 2 bases short and J 5 bases short, with 21 bases between. The CDR3 sequence is 18 residues long. The CDR3 DNA follows: TGTGCCAGCAGTGAAAAAATCCAGCTTGGGGGTCCAAATGAAAAACTGTTTTTT. Translation gives CASSEKIQLGGPNEKLFF.

This sequence joins TRBV27 and TRBJ2-7, with 9 bases fitting TRBD2. Looked up from germline, CDR1 is MNHEY and CDR2 is SMNVEV (reference sequence). The CDR3 spans 16 residues. V trimming: 6 bases; J trimming: 4 bases; junction bases outside the gene matches: 13. Here the CDR3 reads CASSRTVTSGLYEQYF. DNA for the CDR3: TGTGCCAGCAGCCGCACCGTGACTAGCGGACTATACGAGCAGTACTTC.

This clonotype was picked up a small number of times. The chain uses TRBV5-1 and TRBJ1-3; no clear D gene. V lost 0 bases, J lost 0 bases, and 7 bases lay in between. CDR3 length: 15 residues. Germline values: CDR1 SGHRS, CDR2 YFSETQ. CDR3 protein: CASSLDGISGNTIYF. Written as DNA, the CDR3 is TGCGCCAGCAGCTTGGACGGGATCTCTGGAAACACCATATATTTT.

There are many counts of this clonotype. The chain couples TRBV30 to TRBJ2-7; the match to TRBD1 covers 9 bases. V lost 2 bases and J lost 11; bases outside the gene matches: 7. CDR1 and CDR2 from the germline V gene are GTSNPN and SVGIG (reference sequence). The CDR3 is 12 residues long. CDR3 sequence: CAWSTGTGKEYF. The CDR3 nucleotides read TGTGCCTGGAGTACCGGGACAGGGAAAGAGTACTTC.

This clonotype appeared many times. This CDR3 reads CASSTDFYGYTF. The DNA for the CDR3 is TGTGCCAGCAGCACTGACTTCTATGGCTACACCTTC. J is TRBJ1-2 and V is TRBV5-6; D gene uncertain. Germline CDR1 reads SGHDT; CDR2 reads YYEEEE. This CDR3 spans 12 amino acids. Trimming shortened V by 4 bases and J by 4 bases, and 8 bases separated the two germline ends.

This clonotype was observed a few times. The chain is built from TRBV7-3 and TRBJ2-1; D is undetermined. CDR3 length: 11 amino acids. V lost 5 bases and J lost 6, with 5 bases in between. From germline, CDR1 is SGHTA and CDR2 FQGTGA. The DNA of the CDR3 is TGTGCCAGCAGCCGTTTCAATGAGCAGTTCTTC. As protein: CASSRFNEQFF.

Worth noting for this clonotype: A read error may explain this, as a much larger clone is one base away. The CDR3, as DNA: TGTGCCAGCAGCTTAGAGATCGGGGGGGCCTACGAGCAGTTCTTC. Amino acid sequence: CASSLEIGGAYEQFF. The J gene is TRBJ2-1, the V gene TRBV7-2; 8 nucleotides line up with TRBD2. Trimming at V came to 1 base and at J to 10 bases, leaving 9 bases not matched to a gene. CDR3 length equals 15 residues. CDR1 is SGHTA and CDR2 is FQGNSA in the germline V gene.

This clonotype was observed many times. The chain links TRBV20-1 to TRBJ2-3; TRBD2 matches at 9 bases. Unmatched junction bases numbered 7, after V lost 7 bases and J lost 2 bases. The germline V gene encodes CDR1 DFQATT and CDR2 SNEGSKA (reference sequence). The CDR3 runs 14 residues. CDR3 sequence (DNA): TGCAGTGTTTATGGGACTAGCTACACAGATACGCAGTATTTT. Translation gives CSVYGTSYTDTQYF.

The gene calls are TRBV20-1 and TRBJ2-4, with D hard to call. Trimming cost V 3 bases and J 1 base, with 7 bases left between them. This CDR3 contains 13 residues. Germline CDR1 and CDR2: DFQATT and SNEGSKA (reference sequence). CDR3 sequence: CSARTSAKNIQYF. The DNA of the CDR3 is TGCAGTGCTAGGACTTCGGCCAAAAACATTCAGTACTTC.

This clonotype has only a few counts. The V call is TRBV28, the J call TRBJ2-3; TRBD2 agrees at 7 bases. V trimming: 6 bases; J trimming: 4 bases; junction bases outside the gene matches: 13. The CDR3 spans 16 residues. From germline, CDR1 is MDHEN and CDR2 SYDVKM. CDR3 nucleotide sequence: TGTGCCAGCAGCCCGTCCCGCGGACTAGTTTCAGATACGCAGTATTTT. It translates to CASSPSRGLVSDTQYF.

The chain uses TRBV18 and TRBJ1-1; 7 positions match TRBD1. Germline V lookup: CDR1 KGHSH, CDR2 LQKENI. With V trimmed by 5 bases and J by 6 bases, 6 bases remained unmatched. The CDR3 loop spans 13 amino acids. The CDR3 reads CASSETGAAEAFF. Here the CDR3 DNA reads TGTGCCAGCTCAGAAACAGGGGCGGCTGAAGCTTTCTTT.

The chain is built from TRBV20-1 and TRBJ2-5; TRBD2 agrees at 8 bases. The CDR3 contains 19 residues. The V gene's germline CDR1 is DFQATT and CDR2 SNEGSKA (reference sequence). V lost 2 bases, J lost 1 base, and 18 bases stayed unmatched. DNA for the CDR3: TGCAGTGCTAGAATTCGAGGCGGGAGGTCCCGGGTTATCCAAGAGACCCAGTACTTC. This encodes CSARIRGGRSRVIQETQYF.

This clonotype has ten or more counts. The V gene is TRBV28, the J gene TRBJ2-5; 9 positions agree with TRBD1. This CDR3 comprises 15 residues. The V gene's germline CDR1 is MDHEN and CDR2 SYDVKM. The V and J ends lost 8 bases and 4 bases, in that order; junction bases with no gene match: 11. The CDR3 here is CASGTGGLLRETQYF. The DNA for the CDR3 is TGTGCCAGCGGAACAGGGGGCCTCTTACGAGAGACCCAGTACTTC.

This clonotype was seen only a few times. Lacking the conserved final phenylalanine or tryptophan, this CDR3 likely reflects a read error. The chain links TRBV20-1 to TRBJ1-2, with unresolved D. Per the germline V gene, CDR1 is DFQATT and CDR2 is SNEGSKA (reference sequence). Trimming left V 1 base short and J 0 bases short, with 9 bases between. The CDR3 consists of 14 residues. The CDR3 spells CSARVLGSNYGYTL. The CDR3, as DNA: TGCAGTGCTAGAGTGTTGGGATCTAACTATGGCTACACCCTC.

In this sample, this clonotype turned up many times. CDR3 in DNA: TGTGCCAGCAGTTTAACGGCCAGGGCCGCTGGAAACACCATATATTTT. Its translation: CASSLTARAAGNTIYF. The chain has TRBV28 and TRBJ1-3, with D possibly being TRBD1 (5 bases). V lost 2 bases and J lost 2, with 13 bases in between. Germline values: CDR1 MDHEN, CDR2 SYDVKM. This CDR3 spans 16 amino acids.

Comment on this clonotype: One base away lies a much larger clone, so this may be a sequencing read error. The J gene is TRBJ2-1, the V gene TRBV29-1; possibly TRBD1 for D (7 bases). V lost 3 bases and J 2 bases, leaving 29 bases between the germline ends. CDR1 and CDR2 (germline): SQVTM, ANQGSEA. This CDR3 contains 20 residues. CDR3 sequence: CSVDLAEGREPGGPYNEQFF. The CDR3 DNA is TGCAGCGTTGATTTAGCGGAGGGGCGAGAGCCAGGGGGACCCTACAATGAGCAGTTCTTC.

Many counts were recorded for this clonotype. The V call is TRBV7-2, the J call TRBJ2-1; 9 nucleotides line up with TRBD2. CDR3 length equals 15 residues. The germline V gene has CDR1 SGHTA and CDR2 FQGNSA. V lost 3 bases to trimming and J lost 2 bases; unmatched junction nucleotides: 2. This chain's CDR3 is CASSFAGGPYNEQFF. CDR3 nucleotide sequence: TGTGCCAGCAGCTTTGCGGGAGGGCCCTACAATGAGCAGTTCTTC.

This clonotype showed up just a few times. This sequence joins TRBV5-8 and TRBJ1-4; tentative D call: TRBD1 (6 bases). V gave up 4 bases and J gave up 3 bases, with 16 bases separating them. This CDR3 region has 16 residues. The germline V gene encodes CDR1 SGHTS and CDR2 YDEGEE. The CDR3 nucleotides read TGTGCCAGCAGCCCGGGGGCCGTCGGGGCTAATGAAAAACTGTTTTTT. Encoded protein: CASSPGAVGANEKLFF.

This sequence joins TRBV5-1 and TRBJ2-3; 7 bases line up with TRBD2. The CDR3 totals 14 residues. The junction had 6 bases not matched to a gene; V was cut back by 5 bases and J by 3 bases. Looked up from germline, CDR1 is SGHRS and CDR2 is YFSETQ. The CDR3 bases are TGCGCCAGCAGTCGACTAGCAGATACAGATACGCAGTATTTT. This gives the protein CASSRLADTDTQYF.

This clonotype was observed at least ten times. The chain is built from TRBV20-1 and TRBJ1-5, with TRBD1 matching 10 bases. The CDR3 sequence is 16 residues long. Germline CDR1 and CDR2: DFQATT and SNEGSKA (reference sequence). Unmatched junction bases numbered 9, after V lost 5 bases and J lost 2 bases. CDR3 DNA: TGCAGTGCTCAAAAATCCGGGACAGGGGGCAATCAGCCCCAGCATTTT. Protein: CSAQKSGTGGNQPQHF.

This chain joins TRBV11-2 and TRBJ2-5; 10 nucleotides match TRBD2. This CDR3 contains 19 residues. CDR1 and CDR2 from the germline V gene are SGHAT and FQNNGV. V was clipped by 3 bases and J by 5 bases; unmatched bases: 18. Written as DNA, the CDR3 is TGTGCCAGCAGCTTCTACATCCGCAGCGTTCTAGCGGGAGTGGAGACCCAGTACTTC. Protein: CASSFYIRSVLAGVETQYF.